This T cell receptor (beta chain) was identified during a study of cytomegalovirus exposure and HLA in healthy donors. Study-level results: Previous analysis showed most TCR beta V segments were productive about 87% or about 30% of the time. Using a false discovery rate of 0.05, a later analysis showed that roughly 16,000 TCR beta sequences were associated with HLA alleles. A later analysis reportedly identified an Asian-associated ancestry cluster as carrying fewer N-insertions than the approximately 670-donor mean.

This clone showed up just a few times. The antigen remains undetermined. It was with 60 Vbeta and 13 Jbeta primers that the PCR ran. Only in-frame clones appear in the TCRdb table, and some are missing; sequencing was by immunoSEQ multiplex PCR. In the table there are 210,000 or so clones, approximately 88% of which are singletons. V dropped 0 bases and J dropped 4; count of bases not matched to a gene: 6. This CDR3 region has 15 residues. CDR1 is SGDLS and CDR2 is YYNGEE in the germline V gene. This clonotype was obtained from a boy younger than 10 in good health and CMV-seronegative. The sequenced material came from PBMCs. This chain connects TRBV9 to TRBJ1-2; 7 bases are a match to TRBD1. The CDR3, as DNA: TGTGCCAGCAGCGTAGATGGAAGGGGGCTCTATGGCTACACCTTC. Translation: CASSVDGRGLYGYTF.